The 22 T cell receptor beta chains in this list originate from one sample, sequenced in a study of T cell clonality in common variable immunodeficiency. Profiling relied on immunoSEQ multiplex PCR, and the TCRdb table lists in-frame clones only, not all of them. In total the sample includes 35,000 to 45,000 clones, none of them seen once. Specimen: peripheral blood mononuclear cells. Receptors originate from a person aged 18 to 70 in good health.

This clone was counted only a few times. The CDR3 end lies 3 residues beyond the end of the read and is filled in from the germline J gene. The chain links TRBV10-2 to TRBJ1-5; 8 bases line up with TRBD1. The CDR3 runs 14 residues. The V and J ends lost 6 bases and 3 bases, in that order; junction bases with no gene match: 4. Germline CDR1 and CDR2: WSHSY and SAAADI. CDR3 DNA (partial): TGCGCCAGCAGGACGACAGGGGCCAATCAGCCC. Protein sequence: CASRTTGANQP. The entire CDR3 reads CASRTTGANQPQHF.

Ten or more counts support this clone. The read terminates 3 residues before the CDR3 end, so the remaining end is supplied by the germline J gene. This chain joins TRBV19 and TRBJ2-1, with 7 positions matching TRBD2. This CDR3 has 13 residues. Germline assignment: CDR1 LNHDA and CDR2 SQIVND (reference sequence). With 3 bases clipped from V and 7 bases from J, the junction kept 3 bases outside the gene matches. The CDR3 is CASSITSANEQFF. The sequenced part of the CDR3 DNA is TGTGCCAGTAGTATCACTAGCGCGAATGAG. The full variable domain, completed using reference TRBV19 and TRBJ2-1, is DGGITQSPKYLFRKEGQNVTLSCEQNLNHDAMYWYRQDPGQGLRLIYYSQIVNDFQKGDIAEGYSVSREKKESFPLTVTSAQKNPTAFYLCASSITSANEQFFGPGTRLTVL.

This clone was recorded a few times. An end of the junction does not agree with germline; a read error may underlie this. The read ends 3 residues early relative to the CDR3; the germline J gene fills the gap. The chain has TRBV20-1 and TRBJ2-7; 9 positions match TRBD2. This CDR3 is 14 amino acids long. Germline-derived CDR1 and CDR2 are DFQATT and SNEGSKA (reference sequence). The CDR3: CSARGAGGPLEQYF. CDR3 bases read: TGCAGTGCCAGAGGGGCGGGAGGGCCTCTCGAG.

The sample holds many counts of this clone. With the read ending 3 residues before the CDR3 end, the germline J gene is used to fill in that end. The chain joins TRBV6-2 or TRBV6-3 to TRBJ1-2, with 7 bases aligning to TRBD1. Per the germline V gene, CDR1 is MNHEY and CDR2 is SVGEGT. There are 14 residues in the CDR3. The V and J ends lost 5 bases and 5 bases, in that order; junction bases with no gene match: 8. CDR3 DNA (partial): TGTGCCAGCAGTAGGACAGGTTCATCTTATGGC. Its protein product is CASSRTGSSYG. In full, the CDR3 reads CASSRTGSSYGYTF.

This clone has ten or more counts. The CDR3 end falls 3 residues outside the read, so it is completed with the germline J gene. The V and J genes are TRBV18 and TRBJ2-5, with D tentatively TRBD2 (5 bases). The CDR3 contains 14 residues. Trimming pared 2 bases from V and 5 bases from J, leaving 12 bases between. Germline CDR1 is KGHSH and CDR2 is LQKENI. The CDR3 bases that were read are TGTGCCAGCTCACCAGACGGGGTTGGGGAGACC. Amino acid sequence: CASSPDGVGET. The full-length CDR3 reads as CASSPDGVGETQYF. The full variable domain, rest sourced from reference TRBV18 and TRBJ2-5, is NAGVMQNPRHLVRRRGQEARLRCSPMKGHSHVYWYRQLPEEGLKFMVYLQKENIIDESGMPKERFSAEFPKEGPSILRIQQVVRGDSAAYFCASSPDGVGETQYFGPGTRLLVL.

This clone came up many times. The CDR3 is cut off 3 residues early in the read; its end comes from the germline J gene. The chain joins TRBV10-1 to TRBJ2-5; tentative D call: TRBD1 (5 bases). Trimming shortened V by 5 bases and J by 2 bases, and 9 bases separated the two germline ends. Germline V CDR1 and CDR2: WNHNN, SYGVQD (reference sequence). The CDR3 is made up of 13 amino acids. The CDR3 loop is CASSRGLQETQYF. CDR3 DNA (partial): TGCGCCAGCAGTAGGGGTTTGCAAGAGACC.

Of note for this clone: Sequencing ends 3 residues short of the CDR3 end; the germline J gene provides the rest. The rearrangement joins TRBV6-4 to TRBJ2-3, with D tentatively TRBD2 (5 bases). V lost 6 bases to trimming and J lost 4 bases, with 8 bases between them. The CDR3 has 12 residues. Germline V gene data show CDR1 as MRHNA and CDR2 as SNTAGT. CDR3 protein: CASRLGADTQYF. The covered CDR3 bases are TGTGCCAGCAGACTAGGAGCAGATACG.

At least ten counts were recorded for this clone. The observed sequence ends 3 residues before the CDR3 terminus, with the missing tail filled in from the germline J gene. The chain carries TRBV19 and TRBJ1-2, with 10 bases that match TRBD1. The CDR3 length is 16 residues. Germline CDR1 LNHDA, CDR2 SQIVND (reference sequence). CDR3 DNA (partial): TGTGCCAGTAGTAGCGGGGGTACGACAGGGGGCGTCGGC. It encodes CASSSGGTTGGVG. In full, the CDR3 reads CASSSGGTTGGVGYTF.

In regard to this clone: The read ends 3 residues before the CDR3 terminus; that terminus is restored from the germline J gene. V usage is TRBV18 and J usage is TRBJ2-2, with 7 bases identical to TRBD1. Germline V gene lookup returns CDR1 KGHSH and CDR2 LQKENI. The CDR3 loop spans 17 amino acids. CDR3 protein: CASSPLGTARLNSPLFF. Partial CDR3 DNA: TGTGCCAGCTCACCACTTGGGACAGCTCGCCTAAATTCACCG. The full variable domain, rest sourced from reference TRBV18 and TRBJ2-2, is NAGVMQNPRHLVRRRGQEARLRCSPMKGHSHVYWYRQLPEEGLKFMVYLQKENIIDESGMPKERFSAEFPKEGPSILRIQQVVRGDSAAYFCASSPLGTARLNSPLFFGEGSRLTVL.

This clone has at least ten counts. The CDR3 is cut off 3 residues early in the read; its end comes from the germline J gene. The V call is TRBV30, the J call TRBJ1-1; TRBD1 agrees at 8 bases. The CDR3 is 11 residues long. Germline V gene sequence: CDR1 GTSNPN, CDR2 SVGIG (reference sequence). The part of the CDR3 DNA that was read is TGTGCCTGGGGAGGACAGGGAGAA. Translation: CAWGGQGE. The full CDR3 is CAWGGQGEAFF.

The table lists this clone with many counts. Read coverage stops 3 residues before the CDR3 terminus; the germline J gene supplies the remainder. This chain joins TRBV7-8 and TRBJ1-5; 8 bases line up with TRBD1. Per the germline V gene, CDR1 is SGHVS and CDR2 is FQNEAQ. This CDR3 is 17 amino acids long. Germline trimming cut 0 bases from V and 4 bases from J; bases unmatched to any gene: 8. The CDR3 DNA, read in part, is TGTGCCAGCAGCTTAGCGCGTCGGACAGGGCTTAATCAGCCC. This encodes CASSLARRTGLNQP. The CDR3 reads in full as CASSLARRTGLNQPQHF.

Ten or more counts support this clone. The sequence runs out 3 residues before the end of the CDR3; the remainder is reconstructed from the germline J gene. V usage is TRBV7-8 and J usage is TRBJ2-7; D is uncertain. The germline V and J ends were trimmed by 4 bases and 0 bases, with 13 bases remaining between them. The CDR3 totals 15 residues. Germline assignment: CDR1 SGHVS and CDR2 FQNEAQ. This CDR3 is CASSSQAYDSYEQYF. Partial CDR3 DNA: TGTGCCAGCAGCTCCCAGGCCTATGACTCCTACGAG. Using reference TRBV7-8 and TRBJ2-7 for the parts outside the CDR3, the full variable domain is GAGVSQSPRYKVAKRGQDVALRCDPISGHVSLFWYQQALGQGPEFLTYFQNEAQLDKSGLPSDRFFAERPEGSVSTLKIQRTQQEDSAVYLCASSSQAYDSYEQYFGPGTRLTVT.

Notes on this clone: The observed sequence ends 3 residues before the CDR3 terminus, with the missing tail filled in from the germline J gene. This rearrangement joins TRBV7-2 to TRBJ2-7, with D perhaps TRBD2 (6 bases). The CDR3 is made up of 17 amino acids. Trimming took 0 bases from V and 2 from J, leaving 17 bases between them. Germline lookup yields CDR1 SGHTA and CDR2 FQGNSA. CDR3 loop: CASSLAPRGKIPYEQYF. The covered CDR3 bases are TGTGCCAGCAGCTTAGCCCCACGGGGGAAGATCCCCTACGAG.

On this clone itself: The read finishes 3 residues shy of the CDR3 end, and the germline J gene is used to complete it. The rearrangement links TRBV30 to TRBJ2-4; D might be TRBD1 (6 bases). Germline lookup yields CDR1 GTSNPN and CDR2 SVGIG (reference sequence). The CDR3 runs 12 residues. CDR3 region: CAWSEGVGGQYF. CDR3 DNA (partial): TGTGCCTGGAGTGAGGGGGTAGGTGGT.

This clone appeared many times. The read ends 3 residues before the CDR3 terminus; that terminus is restored from the germline J gene. The chain joins TRBV4-1 to TRBJ1-1, with D perhaps matching TRBD1 (6 bases). The CDR3 covers 14 residues. Germline V gives CDR1 MGHRA, CDR2 YSYEKL. CDR3 bases read: TGCGCCAGCAGTCCCCGGGGGGGCCCTGATAGG. It yields the protein CASSPRGGPDR. Given in full, the CDR3 is CASSPRGGPDRAFF.

There are many counts of this clone. The read halts 3 residues ahead of the CDR3 end, with the missing end drawn from the germline J gene. V is TRBV30 and J is TRBJ1-1, with D unclear. Germline CDR1 reads GTSNPN; CDR2 reads SVGIG (reference sequence). Trimming stripped 1 base from V and 4 bases from J, with 16 bases between. The length of the CDR3 is 15 residues. CDR3 sequence reads: CAWSAPLGRGTEAFF. The sequenced part of the CDR3 DNA is TGTGCCTGGAGTGCCCCACTGGGTCGGGGCACTGAA. Full variable domain (remainder filled in from reference TRBV30 and TRBJ1-1): SQTIHQWPATLVQPVGSPLSLECTVEGTSNPNLYWYRQAAGRGLQLLFYSVGIGQISSEVPQNLSASRPQDRQFILSSKKLLLSDSGFYLCAWSAPLGRGTEAFFGQGTRLTVV.

This clone was seen repeatedly, ten times or more. The read terminates 3 residues before the CDR3 end, so the remaining end is supplied by the germline J gene. This chain links TRBV18 with TRBJ1-1; 7 nucleotides line up with TRBD1. CDR1 and CDR2 (germline): KGHSH, LQKENI. Germline trimming cut 3 bases from V and 2 bases from J; bases unmatched to any gene: 3. This CDR3 is 14 amino acids long. Partial CDR3 DNA: TGTGCCAGCTCACCGGGGACAGATAACACTGAA. It yields the protein CASSPGTDNTE. The CDR3 reads in full as CASSPGTDNTEAFF.

In this sample, this clone turned up many times. Read data end 3 residues before the CDR3 end; the end is taken from the germline J gene. This chain joins TRBV28 and TRBJ1-5, with 7 bases that match TRBD1. The CDR3 length is 12 residues. Trimming cost V 8 bases and J 6 bases; bases outside gene matches: 4. Looked up from germline, CDR1 is MDHEN and CDR2 is SYDVKM. CDR3 region: CASQQGTQPQHF. CDR3 DNA, as far as it was read: TGTGCCAGCCAACAGGGGACTCAGCCC.

This clone appeared many times. The read falls 3 residues short of the CDR3 end, and the missing part is taken from the germline J gene. The chain has TRBV19 and TRBJ1-2; TRBD1 is a possible D gene (5 bases). The V gene lost 8 bases and the J gene lost 5 bases, with 9 bases spanning the gap. The CDR3 spans 11 residues. Germline values: CDR1 LNHDA, CDR2 SQIVND (reference sequence). CDR3 region: CASRQGYGYTF. The CDR3 bases that were read are TGTGCCAGTCGGCAGGGTTATGGC.

A note on this clone: The read halts 3 residues ahead of the CDR3 end, with the missing end drawn from the germline J gene. The V and J genes are TRBV25-1 and TRBJ1-2, with D possibly matching TRBD1 (6 bases). The CDR3 length is 16 residues. Germline CDR1 MGHDK, CDR2 SYGVNS. The ends were cut back, 6 bases at V and 2 bases at J, with 19 bases in the middle. The CDR3 reads CASSSPGTSLNYGYTF. The CDR3 bases that were read are TGTGCCAGCAGCTCTCCCGGGACATCCCTAAACTATGGC.

Ten or more counts support this clone. The CDR3 end lies 3 residues beyond the end of the read and is filled in from the germline J gene. V is TRBV5-6 and J is TRBJ1-1; D call uncertain. V gave up 6 bases and J gave up 0 bases, with 12 bases separating them. The germline V gene has CDR1 SGHDT and CDR2 YYEEEE. There are 14 residues in the CDR3. The CDR3 region is CASNSEAVNTEAFF. The sequenced part of the CDR3 DNA is TGTGCCAGCAATTCAGAGGCGGTGAACACTGAA. The variable domain in full, with the rest retrieved from reference TRBV5-6 and TRBJ1-1, is DAGVTQSPTHLIKTRGQQVTLRCSPKSGHDTVSWYQQALGQGPQFIFQYYEEEERQRGNFPDRFSGHQFPNYSSELNVNALLLGDSALYLCASNSEAVNTEAFFGQGTRLTVV.

There are a few counts of this clone. The read is 3 residues too short to cover the CDR3 end, so that end is filled in from the germline J gene. The J gene is TRBJ1-2, the V gene TRBV7-2; D gene unclear. Per the germline V gene, CDR1 is SGHTA and CDR2 is FQGNSA. There are 14 residues in the CDR3. The sequenced part of the CDR3 DNA is TGTGCCAGCAGCTTAGGCGGAGTTAGCTACGAA. Amino acids: CASSLGGVSYE. The CDR3 reads in full as CASSLGGVSYEYTF. Filled out from reference TRBV7-2 and TRBJ1-2, the complete variable domain reads GAGVSQSPSNKVTEKGKDVELRCDPISGHTALYWYRQSLGQGLEFLIYFQGNSAPDKSGLPSDRFSAERTGGSVSTLTIQRTQQEDSAVYLCASSLGGVSYEYTFGSGTRLTVV.